This T cell receptor (beta chain) stems from a study of regulatory T cells in long-lasting Graves disease. Trimming cost V 5 bases and J 5 bases, with 15 bases left between them. Germline V CDR1 and CDR2: MNHNS, SASEGT. This CDR3 has 14 amino acids. In building TCR beta libraries, iRepertoire HTBI primers were used together with Arm-PCR of CDR3 regions. TCRdb recomputed calls from the multiplex PCR reads with MiXCR, one row per CDR3 protein. The sample lists about 560,000 distinct CDR3 sequences; more than 15% were seen once. Time point reported: newly diagnosed GD, antithyroid drugs for less than 3 months. Extracted RNA from PBMCs served as the source of the TCR library. In addition, the sample was reused for a study of T cells in Graves' hyperthyroidism and ophthalmopathy.

V is TRBV6-1 and J is TRBJ2-5; D perhaps matches TRBD2 (7 bases). This sequence was found in a man aged 18 to 29 with Graves disease. The sample here was peripheral blood mononuclear cells (PBMCs), taken at new diagnosis, from a patient treated with antithyroid drugs. CDR3 in amino acids: CASSLPQGGETQYF. The CDR3 nucleotides are TGTGCCAGCAGTCTACCACAGGGAGGGGAGACCCAGTACTTC.